Included here is one T cell receptor (beta chain) sequence, with context. What this receptor recognizes is not known. No base quality information exists; no much larger clone differs at one position. This entry is derived from a study of PD-1 blockade in classical Hodgkin lymphoma (dated by TCRdb to about 2020). In the study overall: Nivolumab dosing was 3 mg/kg intravenously every 2 weeks, continuing until either disease progression or unacceptable toxicity. The study used TCR beta sequencing and CyTOF to define a peripheral blood immune signature of response to PD-1 blockade in classical Hodgkin lymphoma.

The time point label, as the study defines it: cycle 2 day 1 (C2D1) of nivolumab. Every trial patient had relapsed following autologous stem cell transplantation, and prior brentuximab vedotin exposure was what differed among cohorts A, B and C. A total of more than 55 patients with relapsed/refractory classical Hodgkin lymphoma made up the trial cohort, and each patient's best overall response was complete response, partial response or progressive disease. Single-agent nivolumab was administered to trial patients in the multi-cohort phase II CheckMate 205 trial. An independent review committee assessed best overall response by applying the 2007 International Working Group response criteria. Trial PBMCs were collected immediately before nivolumab initiation (C1D1) and during therapy at cycle 2 day 1 and cycle 4 day 1. Peripheral blood was collected in 8 mL Vacutainer Cell Preparation Tubes, from which PBMCs were isolated by centrifugation and then cryopreserved.

Genomic DNA was extracted with the Qiagen DNeasy kit from unsorted PBMCs and from negatively selected CD4+ and CD8+ fractions. TCR beta CDR3 regions were amplified by immunoSEQ multiplex PCR using primers annealing to V and J segments. A synthetic immune receptor repertoire was used to minimize amplification bias, and remaining bias was computationally removed after sequencing. In the original analysis: Repertoire diversity was quantified as the Shannon entropy index using custom Python scripts. The unsorted, CD4+ and CD8+ repertoires were each analyzed separately, with the exception of combined analyses, where CD4+ and CD8+ sequences were merged in silico. A clone was considered expanded if an increase in frequency of at least 2-fold after treatment relative to C1D1 was found, and a pseudocount of 0.5 was applied to clones undetected at baseline. Clones with 0 or 1 copy at C1D1 were classified as singleton clones, and clones with 2 or more copies were classified as non-singleton clones. Clones expanded in unsorted samples were assigned a CD4+, CD8+ or unknown annotation through matching of protein sequences in sorted samples from the same patient. Diversity changes from C1D1 to C4D1 were tested in paired samples using Wilcoxon tests. Held by TCRdb, this immuneACCESS table contains in-frame sequences only and omits some clones. Under half of the omission traces to an unresolved V gene where checked; the cause of the rest is unknown. For V, J and clone size, that table is used; D and trimming come from the DNA. This sample holds about 100,000 clones; approximately 90% were observed only once. About 6.4% of the sample goes to the ten largest clones.

The CDR3 contains 19 residues, cysteine and phenylalanine counted. Only the CDR3 DNA is retained, 57 bases long and in frame from the first base. V and J are truncated by 1 base and 0 bases respectively, leaving an intervening sequence of 19 bases. Sequences GTSNPN (CDR1) and SVGIG (CDR2) are obtained from the germline V gene (reference sequence). What the authors observed across the whole study: Lower diversity was seen in patients whose nivolumab began less than 1 year after ASCT, and these patients were left out of later analyses so that immune reconstitution would not confound the results. Baseline TCR diversity was reported as lower in newly diagnosed patients than in healthy donors, and lower still in relapsed/refractory patients. The study was restricted to a single clinical trial cohort, and the causes of repertoire differences, possibly disease activity or prior therapy, were left undefined. Baseline diversity similar to that of newly diagnosed patients was observed in trial patients achieving complete response, whereas significantly lower diversity was observed in partial responders and progressors. CD4+ but not CD8+ TCR diversity rose significantly by C4D1 (p=0.0027 vs p=0.16), most apparent in complete responders (p=0.02).

The chain is encoded by TRBV30 joined to TRBJ1-6, with the D gene too uncertain to name. Sequencing used peripheral blood mononuclear cells (PBMCs), obtained before the second cycle of nivolumab. The clonotype originates from a human donor with classical Hodgkin lymphoma. The encoded CDR3 is CAWSGALGLTSSYNSPLHF. The DNA sequence follows: TGTGCCTGGAGTGGGGCCTTAGGACTGACGAGCTCCTATAATTCACCCCTCCACTTT. This CDR3, with the reference TRBV30 and TRBJ1-6 proteins standing in past its ends, gives the full variable domain SQTIHQWPATLVQPVGSPLSLECTVEGTSNPNLYWYRQAAGRGLQLLFYSVGIGQISSEVPQNLSASRPQDRQFILSSKKLLLSDSGFYLCAWSGALGLTSSYNSPLHFGNGTRLTVT.